The 12 T cell receptor beta chains presented below share a single source sample, sequenced in a study of blood T cell dynamics during melanoma immunotherapy. Profiled with immunoSEQ multiplex PCR; TCRdb holds only in-frame clones, not every one. Among about 12,000 clones listed, about 81% were seen once. The time point was: pre-treatment baseline. Sequencing was performed on blood, taken from a patient treated with checkpoint blockade. Receptor source: a human donor with melanoma.

The chain has TRBV11-2 and TRBJ2-7, with D hard to call. Trimming took off 5 bases at V and 1 base at J, with 6 bases between the two ends. The CDR3 covers 12 residues. CDR1 is SGHAT and CDR2 is FQNNGV in the germline V gene. CDR3 region: CASSRWSYEQYF. The DNA for the CDR3 is TGTGCCAGCAGCCGGTGGTCCTACGAGCAGTACTTC.

The chain combines TRBV10-3 with TRBJ2-7; no clear D. This CDR3 contains 12 residues. Germline lookup yields CDR1 ENHRY and CDR2 SYGVKD. Deletions cut 6 bases from V and 6 bases from J, with 12 bases between. The CDR3, as DNA: TGTGCCATCAGAGGGTCAGATTTCGAGCAGTACTTC. This encodes CAIRGSDFEQYF.

V and J are TRBV2 and TRBJ1-2; D is perhaps TRBD1 (6 bases). The CDR3 is made up of 12 amino acids. V was pared by 8 bases and J by 2 bases, with 9 bases between. Looked up from germline, CDR1 is SNHLY and CDR2 is FYNNEI. In DNA, the CDR3 is TGTGCCAGCGCAGGGGAGAACTATGGCTACACCTTC. Translated, it gives CASAGENYGYTF.

The chain couples TRBV5-1 to TRBJ2-2; maybe TRBD2 (6 bases). Trimming stripped 10 bases from V and 5 bases from J, with 15 bases between. Germline CDR1 SGHRS, CDR2 YFSETQ. The CDR3 sequence is 13 residues long. The CDR3 DNA reads as TGCGCCTCGGGCGGGGCAGGGACCGGGGAGCTGTTTTTT. Encoded protein: CASGGAGTGELFF.

The chain recombines TRBV9 with TRBJ2-1; 10 bases agree with TRBD2. The CDR3 contains 14 residues. V lost 7 bases and J lost 1; bases outside the gene matches: 2. Germline CDR1 SGDLS, CDR2 YYNGEE. This CDR3 reads CASGLAESYNEQFF. In DNA, the CDR3 is TGTGCCAGCGGACTAGCGGAATCCTACAATGAGCAGTTCTTC.

The J gene is TRBJ2-3, the V gene TRBV4-2; weak D call: TRBD1 (6 bases). Trimming took off 3 bases at V and 0 bases at J, with 13 bases between the two ends. Germline CDR1 is LGHNA and CDR2 is YNFKEQ. This CDR3 spans 16 amino acids. CDR3 sequence: CASSHEQGTSTDTQYF. The DNA of the CDR3 is TGTGCCAGCAGCCATGAACAGGGAACTAGCACAGATACGCAGTATTTT.

V usage is TRBV7-2 and J usage is TRBJ1-5; no clear D. V was pared by 1 base and J by 2 bases, with 6 bases between. Germline-derived CDR1 and CDR2 are SGHTA and FQGNSA. The CDR3 has 14 residues. Written as DNA, the CDR3 is TGTGCCAGCAGCTTAGGAGGAGGCAATCAGCCCCAGCATTTT. The encoded protein is CASSLGGGNQPQHF.

In this sample, this clone turned up once. The chain combines TRBV27 with TRBJ2-1; perhaps TRBD2 as D (7 bases). Trimming removed 7 bases at V and 4 bases at J, with 20 bases between. Germline lookup yields CDR1 MNHEY and CDR2 SMNVEV (reference sequence). The CDR3 has 16 residues. For the CDR3, the DNA is TGTGCCAGCATATCATTACGGGGAGGGGGTTACAATGAGCAGTTCTTC. Protein product: CASISLRGGGYNEQFF.

V is TRBV23-1 and J is TRBJ1-5; 7 bases align to TRBD1. TRBV23-1 is annotated as an ORF whose role is uncertain. The CDR3 length is 19 residues. The V gene end was trimmed by 2 bases and the J gene end by 0 bases; junction bases not matched to a gene: 13. The CDR3 bases are TGCGCCAGCAGTCAAAGACGGGACAGAAAGATTGATAGCAATCAGCCCCAGCATTTT. Protein product: CASSQRRDRKIDSNQPQHF.

In its sample, this clone was seen once. CDR3 region: CASSFPGIQNEKLFF. The CDR3 nucleotides are TGTGCCAGCAGCTTCCCCGGAATTCAGAATGAAAAACTGTTTTTT. The J gene is TRBJ1-4, the V gene TRBV7-8; D not resolved. CDR1 and CDR2 (germline): SGHVS, FQNEAQ. There are 15 residues in the CDR3. The germline V and J ends were trimmed by 3 bases and 5 bases, with 13 bases remaining between them.

This clone was seen only once. The chain combines TRBV7-9 with TRBJ1-1; D is unresolved. This CDR3 has 12 amino acids. Germline-derived CDR1 and CDR2 are SEHNR and FQNEAQ (reference sequence). Trimming stripped 6 bases from V and 7 bases from J, with 12 bases between. CDR3: CASRGRVDEAFF. The DNA of the CDR3 is TGTGCCAGCAGGGGGAGGGTAGATGAAGCTTTCTTT.

The chain recombines TRBV27 with TRBJ2-7, with 8 positions matching TRBD1. The germline CDR1 and CDR2 sequences are MNHEY and SMNVEV (reference sequence). J lost 7 bases, V lost 5 bases, and 10 bases had no gene match. The CDR3 sequence is 14 residues long. In DNA, the CDR3 is TGTGCCAGCAGTGGGTCAGGGGGCCTCCGGGAGCAGTACTTC. This gives the protein CASSGSGGLREQYF.